This T cell receptor beta chain was captured by sequencing in a study of blood T cell repertoires in COVID-19. The count of this clone is one. Germline V gene sequence: CDR1 MGHRA, CDR2 YSYEKL. The CDR3 has 16 residues. V lost 3 bases, J lost 0 bases, and 14 bases lay in between. Under the authors' procedure: Counts of nucleated cells, estimated from reference gene primer amplification, were obtained. Clones were sequenced by immunoSEQ multiplex PCR, and TCRdb holds only the in-frame ones, with some missing. V and J calls and clone size come straight from that table; D and trimming were deduced from the DNA. There are approximately 670,000 clones in the sample; more than 80% occur only once, and roughly 0.25% lies in the top ten.

This sequence originates from a woman between 18 and 29 years old with acute or convalescent COVID-19. What was sequenced was peripheral blood. The genes are TRBV4-1 and TRBJ1-2; TRBD1 might be the D (6 bases). The CDR3 DNA is TGCGCCAGCAGCCAGACCTCGGGACACTCTAACTATGGCTACACCTTC. Its translation is CASSQTSGHSNYGYTF.